Detailed here is one TCR beta chain. Other DNA sequences from this sample encode an identical CDR3 as well. Clones were sequenced by immunoSEQ multiplex PCR, and TCRdb holds only the in-frame ones, with some missing. The sample records approximately 300,000 clones, 85% to 90% being singletons. This record belongs to a study of Ad26.COV2.S vaccination and SARS-CoV-2 variants. Trimming removed 4 bases from V and 3 bases from J; junction bases left unmatched: 0. Germline loops: CDR1 SNHLY, CDR2 FYNNEI. The CDR3 has 13 residues. Specified treatment: around 19 received Ad26.COV2.S at low or high dose, single or two shots; 5 received placebo; per-sample allocation not given. Vaccine and placebo recipients were sampled on day 63 after the first injection.

The clonotype originates from a person aged 18-65 years who received the Ad26.COV2.S COVID-19 vaccine or a placebo. The rearrangement links TRBV2 to TRBJ2-3, with 8 nucleotides matching TRBD1. The material sequenced was peripheral blood, taken in a trial of Ad26.COV2.S vaccine versus placebo. The CDR3 coding sequence is TGTGCCAGCAGTGGACAGGGGACAGATACGCAGTATTTT. Its protein product is CASSGQGTDTQYF.